This T cell receptor (beta chain) originates from a study of blood T cell repertoires in COVID-19. Study-wide context: Acute and convalescent COVID-19 specimens originated in the United States, Italy and Spain. T cells, B-cell-depleted T cells, or PBMCs supplied cDNA or gDNA.

V was trimmed by 0 bases and J by 8 bases, leaving 13 bases between them. The V gene's germline CDR1 is MNHEY and CDR2 SVGEGT. CDR3 length equals 15 residues. Authors' processing steps: From reference gene primer amplification, estimates of nucleated cell counts were derived. The assay was immunoSEQ multiplex PCR, and TCRdb's table has in-frame clones only and misses some. Clone size and V and J calls were adopted from that table, with D and trimming inferred from the DNA. The sample holds under 95,000 clones, around 87% seen once. This TCR came from a man aged 35-49 years with acute or convalescent COVID-19. The chain couples TRBV6-2 or TRBV6-3 to TRBJ1-4; D is undetermined. Sequencing was done on a sample of peripheral blood. The CDR3: CASSYSTSGSEKLFF. The CDR3 bases are TGTGCCAGCAGTTACTCTACGTCGGGGTCGGAAAAACTGTTTTTT.